These 27 T cell receptor beta chains came from one sample sequenced in a study of T cell responses to AZD1222 COVID-19 vaccine. Libraries were prepared by immunoSEQ multiplex PCR; TCRdb keeps only in-frame clonotypes and omits some of them. The table shows over 100,000 clones, with approximately 90% occurring only once. This specimen consisted of peripheral blood, obtained on day 0 of AZD1222 vaccination. The source is an adult in good health.

This chain connects TRBV7-3 to TRBJ2-3, with 16 bases lining up with TRBD2. Germline V CDR1 and CDR2: SGHTA, FQGTGA. CDR3 size: 18 residues. J was trimmed by 3 bases and V by 5 bases; bases with no gene match: 8. In nucleotides, the CDR3 is TGTGCCAGCAGCCCCGGGACTAGCGGGAGGGCCTCGACAGATACGCAGTATTTT. Encoded protein: CASSPGTSGRASTDTQYF.

This chain connects TRBV7-8 to TRBJ2-3; 9 nucleotides line up with TRBD1. The ends lost 5 bases at V and 0 bases at J; junction bases unmatched: 9. The length of the CDR3 is 17 residues. Germline values: CDR1 SGHVS, CDR2 FQNEAQ. The CDR3 sequence is CASSSPSTGGSTDTQYF. CDR3 DNA: TGTGCCAGCAGCAGCCCCTCGACAGGGGGGAGCACAGATACGCAGTATTTT.

This clone was seen a single time. This chain connects TRBV7-8 to TRBJ2-1; 16 bases map to TRBD2. This CDR3 is 16 amino acids long. J gave up 11 bases and V 4 bases, and 8 bases lay outside the gene matches. Germline CDR1 and CDR2: SGHVS and FQNEAQ. The CDR3 here is CASSYPGTSGREKQFF. The CDR3 DNA sequence: TGTGCCAGCAGCTACCCCGGGACTAGCGGGAGGGAAAAGCAGTTCTTC. The variable domain in full, completed from reference TRBV7-8 and TRBJ2-1, reads GAGVSQSPRYKVAKRGQDVALRCDPISGHVSLFWYQQALGQGPEFLTYFQNEAQLDKSGLPSDRFFAERPEGSVSTLKIQRTQQEDSAVYLCASSYPGTSGREKQFFGPGTRLTVL.

The V call is TRBV27, the J call TRBJ1-6, with D possibly being TRBD1 (5 bases). V lost 3 bases to trimming and J lost 10 bases, with 10 bases between them. Germline loops: CDR1 MNHEY, CDR2 SMNVEV (reference sequence). CDR3 size: 13 residues. CDR3 bases: TGTGCCAGCAGTTTCCGGGGGAGGTCACCCCTCCACTTT. This sequence encodes CASSFRGRSPLHF.

This clone was seen once. The chain combines TRBV2 with TRBJ1-1, with D unclear. The CDR3 covers 15 residues. CDR1 SNHLY and CDR2 FYNNEI come from the germline V gene. V gave up 2 bases and J gave up 5 bases, with 15 bases separating them. CDR3 DNA: TGTGCCAGCAGTGAAACCTTTGGAGGATGGACTGAAGCTTTCTTT. As protein: CASSETFGGWTEAFF. Filled out from reference TRBV2 and TRBJ1-1, the complete variable domain reads EPEVTQTPSHQVTQMGQEVILRCVPISNHLYFYWYRQILGQKVEFLVSFYNNEISEKSEIFDDQFSVERPDGSNFTLKIRSTKLEDSAMYFCASSETFGGWTEAFFGQGTRLTVV.

This sequence joins TRBV29-1 and TRBJ2-7; 8 bases fit TRBD1. Germline lookup yields CDR1 SQVTM and CDR2 ANQGSEA. The CDR3 consists of 11 residues. V trimming: 6 bases; J trimming: 5 bases; junction bases outside the gene matches: 3. CDR3 amino acids: CSVDRGHEQYF. The DNA for the CDR3 is TGCAGCGTCGACAGGGGTCACGAGCAGTACTTC.

CDR3 nucleotides: TGCAGCGTTGCAGGGCCGGTAAACACCGGGGAGCTGTTTTTT. Translated, it gives CSVAGPVNTGELFF. The gene calls are TRBV29-1 and TRBJ2-2; tentatively, D is TRBD1 (5 bases). Germline lookup yields CDR1 SQVTM and CDR2 ANQGSEA. Trimming pared 4 bases from V and 2 bases from J, leaving 11 bases between. The CDR3 loop spans 14 amino acids.

The chain combines TRBV21-1 with TRBJ2-1; TRBD2, the table's D call, was not compared with the DNA. TRBV21-1 is labeled a pseudogene. The CDR3 runs to 12 residues. CDR3 in amino acids: CASTLSLDEQFF. The CDR3 nucleotides read TGTGCCAGCACACTTTCCCTGGATGAGCAGTTCTTC.

The CDR3: CSVGLGAGELFF. The DNA for the CDR3 is TGCAGCGTTGGACTGGGCGCCGGGGAGCTGTTTTTT. This chain joins TRBV29-1 and TRBJ2-2; D is undetermined. CDR3 size: 12 residues. Trimming took off 4 bases at V and 6 bases at J, with 9 bases between the two ends. Germline CDR1 and CDR2: SQVTM and ANQGSEA.

J is TRBJ2-7 and V is TRBV4-2, with D unclear. Germline lookup yields CDR1 LGHNA and CDR2 YNFKEQ. V was cut by 0 bases and J by 5 bases, with 5 bases left in between. The CDR3 covers 12 residues. This CDR3 reads CASSQERHEQYF. CDR3 sequence (DNA): TGTGCCAGCAGCCAAGAGAGGCACGAGCAGTACTTC.

This rearrangement joins TRBV7-6 to TRBJ2-7; the D gene is possibly TRBD1 (8 bases). Germline V gives CDR1 SGHVS, CDR2 FNYEAQ. The CDR3 totals 16 residues. With 4 bases removed from V and 3 bases from J, the gap between germline ends came to 19 bases. As DNA, the CDR3 is TGTGCCAGCAGCTCTAGCGGACAGGGCAATCACTACGAGCAGTACTTC. Translated: CASSSSGQGNHYEQYF.

The count of this clone is one. This chain links TRBV7-9 with TRBJ2-3; D gene uncertain. Germline V gene data show CDR1 as SEHNR and CDR2 as FQNEAQ (reference sequence). The CDR3 loop spans 16 amino acids. Trimming removed 5 bases from V and 3 bases from J, with 18 bases in between. The CDR3 here is CASSQGVSLSTDTQYF. The CDR3 DNA follows: TGTGCCAGCAGCCAAGGAGTATCGCTGTCGACAGATACGCAGTATTTT. The full variable domain, in which reference TRBV7-9 and TRBJ2-3 provide the parts outside the CDR3, is DTGVSQNPRHKITKRGQNVTFRCDPISEHNRLYWYRQTLGQGPEFLTYFQNEAQLEKSRLLSDRFSAERPKGSFSTLEIQRTEQGDSAMYLCASSQGVSLSTDTQYFGPGTRLTVL.

The CDR3 protein is CASSSTDGDTEAFF. In DNA, the CDR3 is TGTGCCAGCAGCTCCACGGACGGGGACACTGAAGCTTTCTTT. The V gene is TRBV7-3, the J gene TRBJ1-1; D gene uncertain. The CDR3 covers 14 residues. The ends were cut back, 4 bases at V and 3 bases at J, with 12 bases in the middle. CDR1 and CDR2 from the germline V gene are SGHTA and FQGTGA.

J is TRBJ2-7 and V is TRBV7-9, with 12 bases identical to TRBD1. The CDR3 runs 17 residues. Germline CDR1 reads SEHNR; CDR2 reads FQNEAQ (reference sequence). With V trimmed by 1 base and J by 1 base, 5 bases remained unmatched. Here the CDR3 DNA reads TGTGCCAGCAGCTTAGAGGCGGGACAGGGGGCATCCTACGAGCAGTACTTC. As protein: CASSLEAGQGASYEQYF.

V and J are TRBV15 and TRBJ2-2; TRBD1 is a possible D gene (6 bases). V was shortened by 1 base and J by 3 bases, with 12 bases between the two germline ends. The germline V gene has CDR1 LNHNV and CDR2 YYDKDF (reference sequence). CDR3 length: 16 amino acids. The CDR3 here is CATSRAQGWDTGELFF. CDR3 sequence (DNA): TGTGCCACCAGCAGAGCCCAGGGGTGGGACACCGGGGAGCTGTTTTTT.

The table lists this clone with a few counts. The V call is TRBV30, the J call TRBJ1-5; D is uncertain. Per germline, CDR1 GTSNPN and CDR2 SVGIG (reference sequence). V lost 2 bases, J lost 1 base, and 6 bases lay in between. The CDR3 is 13 amino acids. The CDR3 bases are TGTGCCTGGAGTCTCAGGAGCAATCAGCCCCAGCATTTT. Translation: CAWSLRSNQPQHF. The full variable domain, completed using reference TRBV30 and TRBJ1-5, is SQTIHQWPATLVQPVGSPLSLECTVEGTSNPNLYWYRQAAGRGLQLLFYSVGIGQISSEVPQNLSASRPQDRQFILSSKKLLLSDSGFYLCAWSLRSNQPQHFGDGTRLSIL.

For this clone: Mismatch with germline at one junction end may stem from a read error. The CDR3 region has the DNA TGTGCCAGCAGGTTGGCCCCTAGCGGGAGTCCAGACAATGAGCAGTTCTTC. Its protein product is CASRLAPSGSPDNEQFF. This chain connects TRBV5-8 to TRBJ2-1, with 10 bases that match TRBD2. The germline gives CDR1 SGHTS, CDR2 YDEGEE. The CDR3 has 17 amino acids. Full variable domain (remainder filled in from reference TRBV5-8 and TRBJ2-1): EAGVTQSPTHLIKTRGQQATLRCSPISGHTSVYWYQQALGLGLQFLLWYDEGEERNRGNFPPRFSGRQFPNYSSELNVNALELEDSALYLCASRLAPSGSPDNEQFFGPGTRLTVL.

The chain carries TRBV21-1 and TRBJ2-7; TRBD1, the table's D call, lacks a check against the DNA. TRBV21-1 is reported as a pseudogene. The CDR3 runs to 16 residues. CDR3 region: CASSAEEDRLPYEQYF. The CDR3 DNA sequence: TGTGCCAGCAGCGCCGAGGAGGACAGGTTACCCTACGAGCAGTACTTC.

The chain is built from TRBV5-5 and TRBJ1-2; D gene uncertain. Germline loops: CDR1 SGHKS, CDR2 YYEKEE (reference sequence). The CDR3 consists of 11 residues. The V end lost 6 bases, the J end lost 5 bases, and 8 bases lay between the germline ends. The CDR3 loop reads CASTLDYGYTF. The DNA for the CDR3 is TGTGCCAGCACTCTCGATTATGGCTACACCTTC.

The CDR3 region is CASSVVDRGPDTQYF. CDR3 nucleotide sequence: TGTGCCAGCAGCGTAGTTGACAGGGGCCCAGATACGCAGTATTTT. The chain is built from TRBV9 and TRBJ2-3; TRBD1 aligns across 8 bases. With 0 bases clipped from V and 4 bases from J, the junction kept 4 bases outside the gene matches. CDR1 is SGDLS, CDR2 YYNGEE, per germline. This CDR3 is built from 15 residues.

The CDR3 DNA follows: TGTGCCAGCAGTCCCTCCGGAGATAACTATGGCTACACCTTC. Its protein is CASSPSGDNYGYTF. The J gene is TRBJ1-2, the V gene TRBV28; D ambiguous. The germline V gene has CDR1 MDHEN and CDR2 SYDVKM. Trimming took off 5 bases at V and 1 base at J, with 11 bases between the two ends. CDR3 size: 14 residues.

This rearrangement joins TRBV9 to TRBJ2-7; no firm D call. Per germline, CDR1 SGDLS and CDR2 YYNGEE. The V and J ends lost 4 bases and 5 bases respectively, with 19 bases between them. This CDR3 has 15 residues. For the CDR3, the DNA is TGTGCCAGCAGCCCCCGCCCCTCTGAGGCGCACGAGCAGTACTTC. It yields the protein CASSPRPSEAHEQYF. The full variable domain, with the rest looked up from reference TRBV9 and TRBJ2-7, is DSGVTQTPKHLITATGQRVTLRCSPRSGDLSVYWYQQSLDQGLQFLIQYYNGEERAKGNILERFSAQQFPDLHSELNLSSLELGDSALYFCASSPRPSEAHEQYFGPGTRLTVT.

V usage is TRBV19 and J usage is TRBJ2-5; D possibly corresponds to TRBD1 (5 bases). Germline V gene lookup returns CDR1 LNHDA and CDR2 SQIVND (reference sequence). CDR3 size: 13 residues. V dropped 2 bases and J dropped 5 bases, with 9 bases sitting between them. CDR3 residues: CASSIRQWETQYF. CDR3 DNA sequence: TGTGCCAGTAGTATAAGACAGTGGGAGACCCAGTACTTC.

About this clone itself: A much larger clone sits a single nucleotide away, making a read error possible. The chain employs TRBV7-2 and TRBJ2-2, with D uncertain. The CDR3 runs 12 residues. Germline V gives CDR1 SGHTA, CDR2 FQGNSA. Trimming stripped 3 bases from V and 3 bases from J, with 2 bases between. DNA for the CDR3: TGTGCCAGCAGCTTCCACACCGGGGAGCTGTTTTTT. It yields the protein CASSFHTGELFF.

This chain uses TRBV10-3 with TRBJ1-4; D uncertain. Germline loops: CDR1 ENHRY, CDR2 SYGVKD. This CDR3 comprises 13 residues. The germline V and J ends were trimmed by 7 bases and 4 bases, with 10 bases remaining between them. The CDR3 region is CAIKGRSNEKLFF. In DNA, the CDR3 is TGTGCCATCAAGGGCAGGAGTAATGAAAAACTGTTTTTT.

The chain has TRBV19 and TRBJ2-1; 7 bases are shared with TRBD1. Trimming took 3 bases from V and 6 from J; bases not matched to a gene: 8. Germline V CDR1 and CDR2: LNHDA, SQIVND (reference sequence). CDR3 length equals 15 residues. CDR3 sequence: CASSMWQGVSNEQFF. As DNA, the CDR3 is TGTGCCAGTAGTATGTGGCAGGGGGTCAGCAATGAGCAGTTCTTC.

The chain links TRBV27 to TRBJ1-1, with a tentative D call TRBD1 (5 bases). CDR3 size: 11 residues. Germline loops: CDR1 MNHEY, CDR2 SMNVEV (reference sequence). Trimming stripped 5 bases from V and 7 bases from J, with 8 bases between. CDR3 coding DNA: TGTGCCAGCAGTCGTAGGGGTGAAGCTTTCTTT. Protein: CASSRRGEAFF.